This T cell receptor (beta chain) was recorded in a study of identical twins' blood T cells. Study observations and caveats: Abundant TCRbeta CDR3s overlapped more between twins than with unrelated donors.

Concerning this clonotype itself: Its antigen is not known.

The CDR3 has 13 amino acids. The germline V gene encodes CDR1 KGHSH and CDR2 LQKENI. V gave up 2 bases and J gave up 8 bases, with 10 bases separating them. Reared together, all three twin pairs probably met the same infectious agents and vaccines. TCRdb reanalysed the 5' RACE reads using MiXCR and keeps one entry per CDR3 protein. The top ten hold 6.1% of the sample, which has 300,000 to 450,000 distinct CDR3 sequences, roughly 30% seen once. The clonotype originates from a woman between 18 and 50 years old in good health. This rearrangement joins TRBV18 to TRBJ2-1; D remains unclear. What was sequenced was PBMCs. In DNA form, the CDR3 reads TGTGCCAGCTCACCAATTACGGGCGATGAGCAGTTCTTC. Protein sequence: CASSPITGDEQFF.